The present entry profiles one T cell receptor beta chain with its context. The data belong to a study of blood T cell repertoires in COVID-19. Study information: The United States, Italy and Spain provided the acute and convalescent COVID-19 samples.

V was clipped by 2 bases and J by 8 bases, with 15 bases between them. Looked up from germline, CDR1 is SGHAT and CDR2 is FQNNGV. The CDR3 runs to 14 residues. In the original processing: Using reference gene primer amplification, nucleated cell counts were estimated. The repertoire was sequenced with immunoSEQ multiplex PCR; TCRdb's copy has only in-frame clones and lacks some. For V, J and clone size, that table is used; D and trimming come from the DNA. The sample holds 65,000 to 85,000 clones, roughly 89% seen once. The clonotype was recovered from a man aged 50-59 years with active COVID-19. The chain links TRBV11-2 to TRBJ1-2; D ambiguous. Sequenced sample: peripheral blood. CDR3 loop: CASSLLSAPEGYTF. The DNA for the CDR3 is TGTGCCAGCAGCTTACTGTCCGCCCCGGAGGGCTACACCTTC.